This TCR beta chain was documented in a study of blood T cells in healthy people across ages. This clonotype was recorded a few times. Next came a second PCR, run for roughly 7 to 12 cycles, which used a sample-barcoded 5' primer along with a J-beta primer mix. Each CDR3 protein is one row after TCRdb ran MiXCR on the 5' RACE reads. The sample contains some 790,000 distinct CDR3 sequences, about 30% of which appear only once. Sample donors were healthy Caucasian individuals that came from Russia, aged about 6 to 95. Donors gave roughly 10 milliliters of peripheral blood apiece. CDR1 SEHNR and CDR2 FQNEAQ come from the germline V gene (reference sequence). The CDR3 consists of 17 residues. J lost 6 bases, V lost 5 bases, and 7 bases had no gene match.

The gene calls are TRBV7-9 and TRBJ2-1; 16 nucleotides match TRBD2. The specimen was blood. The TCR comes from a woman aged 80 or over in good health. The DNA of the CDR3 is TGTGCCAGCAGCCTTGGGACTAGCGGGGGGGTGGGCAATGAGCAGTTCTTC. This sequence encodes CASSLGTSGGVGNEQFF.